This T cell receptor beta chain comes out of a study of T cell repertoires in cytomegalovirus infection. For the study at large: Public TCR beta signatures were indicative of both CMV infection and a matching HLA type.

TCRdb recomputed calls from the reads with MiXCR, one row per CDR3 protein. The repertoire holds 310,000 or so distinct CDR3 sequences, with approximately 8.9% as singletons. Regarding the study as a whole: There were HLA-C-restricted CMV-specific TCR beta clonotypes dominating the ex vivo response.

Of note for this clonotype: The antigen is unknown.

This clonotype was obtained from a human donor in good health (CMV status not recorded). Some clones in this sample may be carry-over from other donors' samples. Sample: PBMCs.

DNA of the CDR3: TGTGCCAGCACCAGGGGTCGAGTCACAGATACGCAGTATTTT. It encodes CASTRGRVTDTQYF. V usage is TRBV27 and J usage is TRBJ2-3; perhaps TRBD1 as D (6 bases). This CDR3 is 14 amino acids long. CDR1 is MNHEY and CDR2 is SMNVEV in the germline V gene (reference sequence). V lost 7 bases and J 2 bases, leaving 13 bases between the germline ends.